The source of this T cell receptor beta chain is a study of blood T cell repertoires in COVID-19. This clone came up once. The V end lost 0 bases, the J end lost 0 bases, and 18 bases lay between the germline ends. The CDR3 loop spans 18 amino acids. The germline V gene encodes CDR1 LNHNV and CDR2 YYDKDF (reference sequence). Data came from immunoSEQ multiplex PCR; TCRdb stores just in-frame clones and leaves some out. The sample yields around 200,000 clones, 80% to 90% seen once. The clonotype was recovered from a woman aged 25 to 39 who had been exposed to COVID-19. Sequencing was performed on PBMCs or T cells enriched from blood (not recorded which). The chain couples TRBV15 to TRBJ2-7, with TRBD1 as a possible D gene (6 bases). The CDR3 sequence: CATSRDGGHLFRSYEQYF. The CDR3 bases are TGTGCCACCAGCAGAGATGGGGGACACCTATTCCGCTCCTACGAGCAGTACTTC. Full variable domain (remainder filled in from reference TRBV15 and TRBJ2-7): DAMVIQNPRYQVTQFGKPVTLSCSQTLNHNVMYWYQQKSSQAPKLLFHYYDKDFNNEADTPDNFQSRRPNTSFCFLDIRSPGLGDTAMYLCATSRDGGHLFRSYEQYFGPGTRLTVT.